The 10 T cell receptor beta chains reported below all come from one sample, sequenced in a study of blood T cell repertoires in COVID-19. Generated by immunoSEQ multiplex PCR, the TCRdb table keeps only in-frame clones and is missing some. The profile shows 150,000 to 200,000 clones, 85% of them singletons. Specimen: peripheral blood. The receptors were gathered from a human donor with acute or convalescent COVID-19. The donor label of this sample is uncertain.

The gene calls are TRBV18 and TRBJ1-2; weak D call: TRBD1 (5 bases). Trimming shortened V by 0 bases and J by 4 bases, and 18 bases separated the two germline ends. The CDR3 loop spans 17 amino acids. Germline CDR1 reads KGHSH; CDR2 reads LQKENI. CDR3 residues: CASSPPRAGRKSYGYTF. DNA for the CDR3: TGTGCCAGCTCACCACCGCGTGCAGGGAGGAAATCCTATGGCTACACCTTC.

The V and J genes are TRBV6-1 and TRBJ1-5, with 9 bases aligning to TRBD1. CDR1 is MNHNS, CDR2 SASEGT, per germline. The CDR3 spans 18 residues. The J segment lost 6 bases and the V segment lost 2 bases, leaving 14 bases of the junction unmatched. CDR3 region: CASSEKAVYRGRTQPQHF. The CDR3 DNA reads TGTGCCAGCAGTGAAAAGGCCGTTTACAGGGGGCGGACTCAGCCCCAGCATTTT.

The V call is TRBV11-3, the J call TRBJ1-1; 7 positions match TRBD1. The CDR3 runs 12 residues. Germline values: CDR1 SGHNT, CDR2 YENEEA. The junction had 4 bases not matched to a gene; V was cut back by 4 bases and J by 8 bases. As DNA, the CDR3 is TGTGCCAGCAGCTCCGGGACAGAAGAAGCTTTCTTT. Its protein product is CASSSGTEEAFF.

This chain connects TRBV5-1 to TRBJ1-2; D is undetermined. The CDR3 totals 13 residues. From germline, CDR1 is SGHRS and CDR2 YFSETQ. V was pared by 4 bases and J by 3 bases, with 10 bases between. This chain's CDR3 is CASSPNGDYGYTF. CDR3 bases: TGCGCCAGCAGCCCTAACGGTGACTATGGCTACACCTTC.

The chain carries TRBV7-9 and TRBJ1-5; a possible D gene is TRBD1 (5 bases). This CDR3 region has 14 residues. Trimming shortened V by 5 bases and J by 6 bases, and 14 bases separated the two germline ends. CDR1 is SEHNR, CDR2 FQNEAQ, per germline (reference sequence). The DNA for the CDR3 is TGTGCCAGCAGCCCTGAAGGGGATGCTCAGCCCCAGCATTTT. It is translated as CASSPEGDAQPQHF.

There are a few counts of this clone. The chain has TRBV7-8 and TRBJ1-4; TRBD1 might be the D (5 bases). V lost 4 bases to trimming and J lost 5 bases, with 14 bases between them. The CDR3 totals 15 residues. Germline V gene data show CDR1 as SGHVS and CDR2 as FQNEAQ. The CDR3 nucleotides are TGTGCCAGCAGCTCCAGCTGGGGACTAAATGAAAAACTGTTTTTT. Its translation: CASSSSWGLNEKLFF.

The rearrangement uses TRBV3-1 (or the pseudogene TRBV3-2) and TRBJ1-4; TRBD1 is a possible D gene (5 bases). The CDR3 covers 13 residues. From germline, CDR1 is LGHDT and CDR2 YNNKEL (reference sequence). The V and J ends lost 4 bases and 7 bases respectively, with 10 bases between them. The CDR3 region is CASSLPGFEKLFF. The CDR3 coding sequence is TGTGCCAGCAGCCTCCCAGGGTTTGAAAAACTGTTTTTT.

The chain employs TRBV2 and TRBJ2-5; D is uncertain. The CDR3 sequence is 14 residues long. V was trimmed by 2 bases and J by 1 base, leaving 8 bases between them. Germline CDR1 and CDR2: SNHLY and FYNNEI. CDR3 nucleotide sequence: TGTGCCAGCAGTGAACCTAACCGCCAAGAGACCCAGTACTTC. Encoded protein: CASSEPNRQETQYF.

The CDR3 loop reads CASSESQGNSPLHF. The CDR3 DNA sequence: TGTGCCAGCAGTGAATCACAGGGAAATTCACCCCTCCACTTT. The V and J genes are TRBV6-1 and TRBJ1-6, with a weak D call TRBD1 (6 bases). V was shortened by 2 bases and J by 7 bases, with 9 bases between the two germline ends. Germline V gene data show CDR1 as MNHNS and CDR2 as SASEGT. This CDR3 is 14 amino acids long.

CDR3 amino acids: CASRDRGRMNTEAFF. The CDR3 coding sequence is TGCGCCAGCAGGGACAGGGGGCGCATGAACACTGAAGCTTTCTTT. The V and J genes are TRBV10-2 and TRBJ1-1, with 11 bases matching TRBD1. The CDR3 has 15 amino acids. J lost 0 bases, V lost 6 bases, and 3 bases had no gene match. Germline lookup yields CDR1 WSHSY and CDR2 SAAADI.